Included here is one T cell receptor beta chain sequence, with context. The antigen is unknown. The repertoire was sequenced with immunoSEQ multiplex PCR; TCRdb's copy has only in-frame clones and lacks some. The table has more than 95,000 clones, roughly 93% seen once; the top ten hold 1% to 1.5%. The data stem from a study of cytomegalovirus exposure and HLA in healthy donors. Study-wide findings and caveats: It was 150 to 200 TCR beta chains that were listed as cytomegalovirus-associated.

The length of the CDR3 is 19 residues. CDR1 and CDR2 from the germline V gene are SGHAT and FQNNGV. V lost 2 bases and J lost 5; bases outside the gene matches: 15. The chain has TRBV11-2 and TRBJ1-6; 7 bases agree with TRBD1. The sequenced sample consisted of PBMCs. The TCR comes from a woman aged 18-29 years in good health and CMV-seronegative. In nucleotides, the CDR3 is TGTGCCAGCAGCTTAACTTCAGGGGGAGGAAAGGGAGATAATTCACCCCTCCACTTT. Translation gives CASSLTSGGGKGDNSPLHF.